These 14 T cell receptor beta chains share one sample of origin, sequenced in a study of blood T cell repertoires in COVID-19. Using immunoSEQ multiplex PCR, the repertoire was profiled, and TCRdb retains in-frame clones only, with some absent. The sample holds 250,000 to 350,000 clones, approximately 90% seen once. Sample: peripheral blood. The receptors were sampled from a woman aged 25 to 39 with active or convalescent COVID-19.

The V call is TRBV27, the J call TRBJ2-2, with TRBD1 matching over 7 bases. Germline V gene lookup returns CDR1 MNHEY and CDR2 SMNVEV (reference sequence). Trimming at V came to 4 bases and at J to 1 base, leaving 3 bases not matched to a gene. The CDR3 spans 15 residues. In DNA form, the CDR3 reads TGTGCCAGCAGTTCGACAGGGTGGAACACCGGGGAGCTGTTTTTT. It specifies CASSSTGWNTGELFF.

The chain is built from TRBV5-8 and TRBJ2-2; TRBD2 might be the D (5 bases). The CDR3 is 13 residues long. V lost 5 bases, J lost 6 bases, and 11 bases lay in between. Looked up from germline, CDR1 is SGHTS and CDR2 is YDEGEE. Here the CDR3 reads CASSRKEAGELFF. The DNA of the CDR3 is TGTGCCAGCAGTAGGAAGGAGGCCGGGGAGCTGTTTTTT. The complete variable domain, with remaining parts taken from reference TRBV5-8 and TRBJ2-2, reads EAGVTQSPTHLIKTRGQQATLRCSPISGHTSVYWYQQALGLGLQFLLWYDEGEERNRGNFPPRFSGRQFPNYSSELNVNALELEDSALYLCASSRKEAGELFFGEGSRLTVL.

This chain joins TRBV7-8 and TRBJ1-6; perhaps TRBD1 as D (5 bases). Germline-derived CDR1 and CDR2 are SGHVS and FQNEAQ. V shed 3 bases and J shed 10 bases, with 10 bases lying between them. This CDR3 spans 13 amino acids. CDR3 in DNA: TGTGCCAGCAGCTTCCCAGGGAACTCACCCCTCCACTTT. Protein: CASSFPGNSPLHF.

CDR3 nucleotide sequence: TGTGCCAGCTCACCACAATATGACATTTATGGAAACACCATATATTTT. Translated: CASSPQYDIYGNTIYF. J is TRBJ1-3 and V is TRBV18; the D is unclear. The germline gives CDR1 KGHSH, CDR2 LQKENI. Trimming cost V 1 base and J 3 bases, with 13 bases left between them. The CDR3 length is 16 residues.

This clone has a handful of counts. The V call is TRBV2, the J call TRBJ1-2; maybe TRBD1 (5 bases). The germline CDR1 and CDR2 sequences are SNHLY and FYNNEI. The CDR3 consists of 13 residues. The V gene lost 5 bases and the J gene lost 10 bases, with 17 bases spanning the gap. The CDR3 loop reads CASSFLQGGTYTF. The CDR3 DNA is TGTGCCAGCAGTTTTCTGCAGGGAGGGACCTACACCTTC.

The chain is built from TRBV30 and TRBJ1-1; D call uncertain. The V gene lost 4 bases and the J gene lost 1 base, with 13 bases spanning the gap. Looked up from germline, CDR1 is GTSNPN and CDR2 is SVGIG (reference sequence). The CDR3 has 14 residues. The CDR3 reads CAWILRVRNTEAFF. For the CDR3, the DNA is TGTGCCTGGATCCTCCGGGTGAGGAACACTGAAGCTTTCTTT.

The genes are TRBV30 and TRBJ1-2; the match to TRBD1 covers 8 bases. The germline gives CDR1 GTSNPN, CDR2 SVGIG (reference sequence). V lost 2 bases, J lost 6 bases, and 5 bases stayed unmatched. The CDR3 has 13 amino acids. As DNA, the CDR3 is TGTGCCTGGAGTAGGACAGGGACTAATGGCTACACCTTC. It encodes CAWSRTGTNGYTF.

The chain employs TRBV24-1 and TRBJ2-5, with a tentative D call TRBD1 (5 bases). In germline, CDR1 is KGHDR, CDR2 SFDVKD. This CDR3 is built from 15 residues. V was shortened by 2 bases and J by 5 bases, with 14 bases between the two germline ends. For the CDR3, the DNA is TGTGCCACCAGTGATTCGTCAGGGTTTAGCGAGACCCAGTACTTC. Residues: CATSDSSGFSETQYF.

This clone was counted once. The J gene is TRBJ1-2, the V gene TRBV6-2 or TRBV6-3, with 9 bases identical to TRBD1. The V gene end was trimmed by 2 bases and the J gene end by 7 bases; junction bases not matched to a gene: 11. Germline CDR1 MNHEY, CDR2 SVGEGT. The CDR3 is 16 residues long. CDR3 DNA sequence: TGTGCCAGCAGTTACCTCGGACGGACAGGGGCAGCTGGCTACACCTTC. It specifies CASSYLGRTGAAGYTF.

The chain has TRBV5-1 and TRBJ2-5, with a tentative D call TRBD1 (5 bases). There are 16 residues in the CDR3. From germline, CDR1 is SGHRS and CDR2 YFSETQ. The V and J ends lost 0 bases and 4 bases respectively, with 16 bases between them. This CDR3 reads CASSLGADGAPETQYF. CDR3 nucleotide sequence: TGCGCCAGCAGCTTGGGGGCTGATGGGGCACCAGAGACCCAGTACTTC. Full variable domain (outside the CDR3, taken from reference TRBV5-1 and TRBJ2-5): KAGVTQTPRYLIKTRGQQVTLSCSPISGHRSVSWYQQTPGQGLQFLFEYFSETQRNKGNFPGRFSGRQFSNSRSEMNVSTLELGDSALYLCASSLGADGAPETQYFGPGTRLLVL.

CDR3 DNA sequence: TGTGCCAGCAGAGGGGGTCCTGAAGCTTTCTTT. Its translation: CASRGGPEAFF. This sequence joins TRBV2 and TRBJ1-1, with D possibly TRBD1 on 6 matching bases. The CDR3 is made up of 11 amino acids. Germline CDR1 SNHLY, CDR2 FYNNEI. Trimming took 6 bases from V and 6 from J, leaving 8 bases between them.

The chain links TRBV28 to TRBJ1-5; D is undetermined. V was shortened by 2 bases and J by 4 bases, with 12 bases between the two germline ends. The CDR3 is 15 amino acids. Germline CDR1 MDHEN, CDR2 SYDVKM. Here the CDR3 DNA reads TGTGCCAGCAGTTTAGGAGGTCCCCTTAATCAGCCCCAGCATTTT. Residues: CASSLGGPLNQPQHF.

V is TRBV2 and J is TRBJ2-7, with 7 bases lining up with TRBD2. V trimming: 7 bases; J trimming: 1 base; junction bases outside the gene matches: 10. This CDR3 has 15 amino acids. Germline V gene lookup returns CDR1 SNHLY and CDR2 FYNNEI. CDR3 sequence: CASTRGTGGSYEQYF. CDR3 in DNA: TGTGCCAGCACCAGAGGGACGGGGGGATCCTACGAGCAGTACTTC.

The table lists this clone with a count of one. V usage is TRBV12-5 and J usage is TRBJ2-1; TRBD2 matches 8 bases. Germline V gene lookup returns CDR1 LGHNT and CDR2 FRNRAP. With V trimmed by 3 bases and J by 4 bases, 2 bases remained unmatched. This CDR3 is 14 amino acids long. The DNA for the CDR3 is TGTGCTAGTGGTTTAGCGGGGGTTTACAATGAGCAGTTCTTC. Its translation: CASGLAGVYNEQFF.